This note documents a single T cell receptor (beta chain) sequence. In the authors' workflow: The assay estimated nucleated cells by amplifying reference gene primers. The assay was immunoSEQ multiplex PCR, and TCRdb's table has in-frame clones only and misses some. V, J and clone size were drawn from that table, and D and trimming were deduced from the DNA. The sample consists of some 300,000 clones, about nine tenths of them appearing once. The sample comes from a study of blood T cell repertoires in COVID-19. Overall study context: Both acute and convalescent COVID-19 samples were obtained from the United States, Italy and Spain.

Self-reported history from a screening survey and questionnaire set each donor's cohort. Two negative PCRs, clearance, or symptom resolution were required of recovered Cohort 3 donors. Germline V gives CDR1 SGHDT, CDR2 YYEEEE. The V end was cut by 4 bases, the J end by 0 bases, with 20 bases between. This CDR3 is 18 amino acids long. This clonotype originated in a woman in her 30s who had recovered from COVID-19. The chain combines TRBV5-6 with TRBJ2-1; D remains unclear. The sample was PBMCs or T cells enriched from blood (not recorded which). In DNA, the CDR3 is TGTGCCAGCAGCCGCCCAGGTTCCTGGCAGAGCTCCTACAATGAGCAGTTCTTC. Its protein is CASSRPGSWQSSYNEQFF.